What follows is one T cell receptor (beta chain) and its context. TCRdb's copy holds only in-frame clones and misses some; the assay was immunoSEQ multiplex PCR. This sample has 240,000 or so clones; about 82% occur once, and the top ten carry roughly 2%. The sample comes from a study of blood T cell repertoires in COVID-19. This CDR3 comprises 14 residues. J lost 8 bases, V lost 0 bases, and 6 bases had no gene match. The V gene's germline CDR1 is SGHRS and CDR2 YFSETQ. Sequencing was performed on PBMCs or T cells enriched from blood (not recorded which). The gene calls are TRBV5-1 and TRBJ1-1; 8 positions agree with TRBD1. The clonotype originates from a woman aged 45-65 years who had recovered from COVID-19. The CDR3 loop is CASSLVGQETEAFF. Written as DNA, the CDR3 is TGCGCCAGCAGCTTGGTGGGACAGGAAACCGAAGCTTTCTTT.